The clone carrying this TCR beta chain was observed once. These data come from a study of shared clonotypes between healthy human individuals. Sequencing used immunoSEQ multiplex PCR; TCRdb keeps in-frame clones, though not all of them. The sample includes roughly 2.2 million clones, 92% of them seen just once. V was pared by 5 bases and J by 2 bases, with 7 bases of the junction left unmatched. Looked up from germline, CDR1 is MDHEN and CDR2 is SYDVKM. This CDR3 has 15 amino acids. The TCR originated in a man in his late teens or twenties in good health. Some clones in this sample may be carry-over from other donors' samples. Specimen: naive CD4+ T cells from PBMCs. Subset described: CD45RA+ positively selected. J is TRBJ2-3 and V is TRBV28, with 7 bases fitting TRBD2. Written as DNA, the CDR3 is TGTGCCAGCAGTCGCCTAGCGGATGACACAGATACGCAGTATTTT. Its translation: CASSRLADDTDTQYF.